These 32 T cell receptor beta chains were all obtained from the same sample, sequenced in a study of T-cell memory formation after mild COVID-19. TCRdb re-analysed the 5' RACE reads in MiXCR, keeping a single row per CDR3 protein. This sample yields roughly 340,000 distinct CDR3 sequences, of which roughly 20% are seen a single time; around 23% belongs to the top ten. Sequencing was done on a sample of PBMCs or a T cell subset sorted from them (not recorded which). The source of these receptors is a man younger than 35 who had mild COVID-19 (a few samples of this study predate the infection). Cell type and time point are not known.

The genes are TRBV12-3 or TRBV12-4 and TRBJ2-3; TRBD1 might be the D (6 bases). Trimming removed 7 bases from V and 2 bases from J, with 16 bases in between. CDR3 size: 15 residues. This CDR3 reads CASTHRTDYTDTQYF. In DNA, the CDR3 is TGTGCCAGCACCCACCGGACAGATTACACAGATACGCAGTATTTT.

This clonotype was recorded many times. The chain employs TRBV6-2 or TRBV6-3 and TRBJ2-2; TRBD1 matches at 7 bases. This CDR3 has 16 residues. In germline, CDR1 is MNHEY, CDR2 SVGEGT. V was clipped by 4 bases and J by 4 bases; unmatched bases: 9. The CDR3 nucleotides are TGTGCCAGCAGTTTCAAAGTCGGGACAGCCACCGGGGAGCTGTTTTTT. Translated, it gives CASSFKVGTATGELFF.

The CDR3 here is CASTPGPSGPINEQFF. The CDR3 DNA sequence: TGTGCCAGCACCCCTGGGCCTAGCGGGCCCATCAATGAGCAGTTCTTC. V usage is TRBV6-4 and J usage is TRBJ2-1; TRBD2 matches at 8 bases. Germline V lookup: CDR1 MRHNA, CDR2 SNTAGT. After removal of 7 bases from V and 6 bases from J, the junction contained 14 bases not matched to a gene. This CDR3 is built from 16 residues.

This clonotype was counted only a few times. The rearrangement joins TRBV15 to TRBJ2-5, with 9 bases matching TRBD2. CDR1 and CDR2 (germline): LNHNV, YYDKDF (reference sequence). The CDR3 consists of 18 residues. V trimming: 0 bases; J trimming: 4 bases; junction bases outside the gene matches: 12. CDR3 in amino acids: CATSRDESRGGLRETQYF. DNA of the CDR3: TGTGCCACCAGCAGAGATGAATCGCGGGGGGGCCTGCGAGAGACCCAGTACTTC.

This clonotype has a handful of counts. This chain joins TRBV5-1 and TRBJ2-5; D is uncertain. Germline CDR1 and CDR2: SGHRS and YFSETQ. V was shortened by 1 base and J by 5 bases, with 9 bases between the two germline ends. The CDR3 covers 13 residues. The CDR3 sequence is CASSLWVMETQYF. The CDR3 DNA reads TGCGCCAGCAGCTTGTGGGTCATGGAGACCCAGTACTTC.

The sample holds a few counts of this clonotype. The genes are TRBV11-2 and TRBJ1-4; 8 bases line up with TRBD1. Losses at the gene ends were 1 base for V and 17 bases for J; bases not matched to a gene: 12. The CDR3 runs 14 residues. Germline V gene data show CDR1 as SGHAT and CDR2 as FQNNGV. In DNA form, the CDR3 reads TGTGCCAGCAGCTTAGGGACAGGGAGTCCTAAGTCATTTTTT. This encodes CASSLGTGSPKSFF. Full variable domain (remainder filled in from reference TRBV11-2 and TRBJ1-4): EAGVAQSPRYKIIEKRQSVAFWCNPISGHATLYWYQQILGQGPKLLIQFQNNGVVDDSQLPKDRFSAERLKGVDSTLKIQPAKLEDSAVYLCASSLGTGSPKSFFGSGTQLSVL.

This clonotype was detected only a few times. This sequence joins TRBV7-2 and TRBJ2-1, with 11 bases lining up with TRBD2. The CDR3 has 16 amino acids. Germline values: CDR1 SGHTA, CDR2 FQGNSA. V lost 1 base to trimming and J lost 8 bases; unmatched junction nucleotides: 7. The CDR3 loop reads CASSLVAGGATDEQFF. As DNA, the CDR3 is TGTGCCAGCAGCTTAGTAGCGGGGGGGGCGACGGATGAGCAGTTCTTC.

V usage is TRBV28 and J usage is TRBJ1-2; no clear D gene. V dropped 2 bases and J dropped 4 bases, with 11 bases sitting between them. Germline assignment: CDR1 MDHEN and CDR2 SYDVKM. This CDR3 comprises 14 residues. The CDR3 DNA reads TGTGCCAGCAGTTTAGGCAGCGCCTCCTATGGCTACACCTTC. Residues: CASSLGSASYGYTF.

This clonotype was counted many times. The chain is built from TRBV11-2 and TRBJ2-5; D assignment may be TRBD1 or TRBD2 (5 bases each). Germline values: CDR1 SGHAT, CDR2 FQNNGV. The CDR3 runs to 15 residues. V shed 2 bases and J shed 1 base, with 11 bases lying between them. The CDR3 sequence: CASSLFPGPQETQYF. The CDR3 nucleotides are TGTGCCAGCAGCTTATTTCCGGGACCCCAAGAGACCCAGTACTTC. Complete variable domain (other parts from reference TRBV11-2 and TRBJ2-5): EAGVAQSPRYKIIEKRQSVAFWCNPISGHATLYWYQQILGQGPKLLIQFQNNGVVDDSQLPKDRFSAERLKGVDSTLKIQPAKLEDSAVYLCASSLFPGPQETQYFGPGTRLLVL.

V gene TRBV7-9 combines with J gene TRBJ1-6; 7 bases match TRBD1. The trim removed 3 bases at V and 5 bases at J, leaving 1 base unmatched. CDR1 is SEHNR, CDR2 FQNEAQ, per germline (reference sequence). This CDR3 comprises 14 residues. The CDR3 bases are TGTGCCAGCAGCTTTGGACAGGATAATTCACCCCTCCACTTT. Translating gives CASSFGQDNSPLHF. The complete variable domain, with remaining parts taken from reference TRBV7-9 and TRBJ1-6, reads DTGVSQNPRHKITKRGQNVTFRCDPISEHNRLYWYRQTLGQGPEFLTYFQNEAQLEKSRLLSDRFSAERPKGSFSTLEIQRTEQGDSAMYLCASSFGQDNSPLHFGNGTRLTVT.

V gene TRBV20-1 combines with J gene TRBJ1-5, with D possibly TRBD1 on 5 matching bases. CDR1 DFQATT and CDR2 SNEGSKA come from the germline V gene (reference sequence). V was cut by 6 bases and J by 5 bases, with 11 bases left in between. The length of the CDR3 is 12 residues. CDR3 in amino acids: CSATGLYQPQHF. CDR3 sequence (DNA): TGCAGTGCGACGGGACTTTATCAGCCCCAGCATTTT.

The genes are TRBV9 and TRBJ2-5; 13 nucleotides align to TRBD2. V trimming: 5 bases; J trimming: 1 base; junction bases outside the gene matches: 8. There are 17 residues in the CDR3. Germline lookup yields CDR1 SGDLS and CDR2 YYNGEE. The CDR3 DNA reads TGTGCCAGCAGTCGGACTAGCGGGGGAGTATTCCAAGAGACCCAGTACTTC. Residues: CASSRTSGGVFQETQYF.

CDR3 region: CASSLDRVGREQYF. The CDR3 DNA follows: TGTGCCAGCAGTTTGGACAGGGTAGGGCGAGAGCAGTACTTC. The genes are TRBV12-3 or TRBV12-4 and TRBJ2-7; TRBD1 aligns across 8 bases. With V trimmed by 3 bases and J by 7 bases, 8 bases remained unmatched. The CDR3 consists of 14 residues.

The J gene is TRBJ2-3, the V gene TRBV5-1; 10 bases agree with TRBD1. Trimming took 4 bases from V and 1 from J; bases not matched to a gene: 24. The CDR3 spans 22 residues. CDR1 SGHRS and CDR2 YFSETQ come from the germline V gene. The DNA of the CDR3 is TGCGCCAGCAGCACCGGGACAGGGGCCTTTAGGGGACTCTCGAGGGGCACAGATACGCAGTATTTT. Amino acids: CASSTGTGAFRGLSRGTDTQYF.

This clonotype came up a few times. The rearrangement uses TRBV9 and TRBJ2-3, with 10 positions matching TRBD1. The CDR3 has 16 residues. Trimming took 4 bases from V and 5 from J; bases not matched to a gene: 10. Germline values: CDR1 SGDLS, CDR2 YYNGEE. CDR3 protein: CASSTWTGGYQDTQYF. In DNA form, the CDR3 reads TGTGCCAGCAGCACCTGGACAGGGGGATACCAAGATACGCAGTATTTT.

The chain uses TRBV6-5 and TRBJ2-2, with TRBD2 matching over 8 bases. CDR1 and CDR2 (germline): MNHEY, SVGAGI. CDR3 length equals 15 residues. Trimming at V came to 4 bases and at J to 6 bases, leaving 7 bases not matched to a gene. In DNA form, the CDR3 reads TGTGCCAGCAGTTTCCGGGGGGGCCTTCCCGGGGAGCTGTTTTTT. It encodes CASSFRGGLPGELFF.

The J gene is TRBJ1-1, the V gene TRBV7-2, with a tentative D call TRBD1 (6 bases). V dropped 0 bases and J dropped 7 bases, with 15 bases sitting between them. The CDR3 loop spans 15 amino acids. CDR1 is SGHTA and CDR2 is FQGNSA in the germline V gene. CDR3 DNA: TGTGCCAGCAGCTTAGCGTTTCGGGGGCACGTTGAAGCTTTCTTT. It yields the protein CASSLAFRGHVEAFF.

V gene TRBV7-3 combines with J gene TRBJ2-1; maybe TRBD1 (5 bases). V lost 5 bases to trimming and J lost 0 bases, with 17 bases between them. Germline V gene lookup returns CDR1 SGHTA and CDR2 FQGTGA. The CDR3 spans 17 residues. The CDR3 sequence is CASSPTGGLSSYNEQFF. The CDR3 nucleotides read TGTGCCAGCAGCCCAACAGGCGGTTTAAGCTCCTACAATGAGCAGTTCTTC.

This clonotype was seen a handful of times. The chain employs TRBV7-8 and TRBJ2-5, with 7 bases lining up with TRBD1. The V segment lost 2 bases and the J segment 4 bases; nucleotides outside the gene matches: 16. The germline gives CDR1 SGHVS, CDR2 FQNEAQ. CDR3 length equals 18 residues. The CDR3 reads CASSLRPSGQWGSETQYF. The CDR3, as DNA: TGTGCCAGCAGCTTACGGCCCTCGGGACAGTGGGGGTCAGAGACCCAGTACTTC. The full variable domain, its missing parts supplied by reference TRBV7-8 and TRBJ2-5, is GAGVSQSPRYKVAKRGQDVALRCDPISGHVSLFWYQQALGQGPEFLTYFQNEAQLDKSGLPSDRFFAERPEGSVSTLKIQRTQQEDSAVYLCASSLRPSGQWGSETQYFGPGTRLLVL.

The chain couples TRBV5-1 to TRBJ1-1; weak D call: TRBD1 (5 bases). The V end was cut by 3 bases, the J end by 3 bases, with 9 bases between. Germline V CDR1 and CDR2: SGHRS, YFSETQ. This CDR3 contains 13 residues. The CDR3 DNA reads TGCGCCAGCAGCTGGGGCGCGGACACTGAAGCTTTCTTT. Its translation: CASSWGADTEAFF.

The genes are TRBV7-8 and TRBJ1-1; D is ambiguous. Trimming cost V 6 bases and J 1 base, with 9 bases left between them. The CDR3 is 13 residues long. The V gene's germline CDR1 is SGHVS and CDR2 FQNEAQ. CDR3: CASRPIKNTEAFF. The CDR3 coding sequence is TGTGCCAGCAGACCCATCAAGAACACTGAAGCTTTCTTT. The full variable domain, its missing parts supplied by reference TRBV7-8 and TRBJ1-1, is GAGVSQSPRYKVAKRGQDVALRCDPISGHVSLFWYQQALGQGPEFLTYFQNEAQLDKSGLPSDRFFAERPEGSVSTLKIQRTQQEDSAVYLCASRPIKNTEAFFGQGTRLTVV.

This clonotype has only a few counts. The chain couples TRBV7-9 to TRBJ2-3; D possibly matches TRBD1 or TRBD2 (6 bases each). V lost 1 base and J 3 bases, leaving 14 bases between the germline ends. The CDR3 sequence is 16 residues long. The germline CDR1 and CDR2 sequences are SEHNR and FQNEAQ (reference sequence). Here the CDR3 reads CASSLVTGGLTDTQYF. In nucleotides, the CDR3 is TGTGCCAGCAGCTTAGTGACCGGGGGCTTGACAGATACGCAGTATTTT.

This clonotype was found a few times. This chain links TRBV28 with TRBJ2-2; 11 nucleotides agree with TRBD2. This CDR3 is built from 16 residues. The germline gives CDR1 MDHEN, CDR2 SYDVKM. V lost 6 bases to trimming and J lost 4 bases; unmatched junction nucleotides: 7. CDR3 in amino acids: CASSNIAGGLTGELFF. CDR3 DNA sequence: TGTGCCAGCAGCAACATAGCGGGGGGGCTCACCGGGGAGCTGTTTTTT.

This clonotype was seen only a few times. The genes are TRBV7-3 and TRBJ2-1; D is unclear. Germline-derived CDR1 and CDR2 are SGHTA and FQGTGA. Between the trimmed V and J ends, which lost 4 bases and 2 bases, there was a span of 9 bases. CDR3 length: 14 amino acids. In DNA, the CDR3 is TGTGCCAGCAGCTCGACCACTACCTACAATGAGCAGTTCTTC. As protein: CASSSTTTYNEQFF.

This clonotype was seen a handful of times. This chain connects TRBV4-1 to TRBJ2-1, with TRBD2 matching 15 bases. This CDR3 region has 17 residues. J gave up 10 bases and V 3 bases, and 10 bases lay outside the gene matches. CDR1 and CDR2 (germline): MGHRA, YSYEKL. This chain's CDR3 is CASSQARGLAGGGEQFF. The CDR3 region has the DNA TGCGCCAGCAGCCAGGCACGGGGACTAGCGGGGGGCGGAGAGCAGTTCTTC.

The chain carries TRBV20-1 and TRBJ2-3, with TRBD1 as a possible D gene (6 bases). The CDR3 runs to 21 residues. Germline loops: CDR1 DFQATT, CDR2 SNEGSKA (reference sequence). V was cut by 0 bases and J by 3 bases, with 31 bases left in between. The CDR3 coding sequence is TGCAGTGCTAGAGATCTGGGGTTTTGGACAGAACCCCTCCGCGGGACAGATACGCAGTATTTT. Its protein is CSARDLGFWTEPLRGTDTQYF.

V is TRBV3-1 and J is TRBJ1-1; the D is unclear. Germline V gene lookup returns CDR1 LGHDT and CDR2 YNNKEL (reference sequence). Trimming removed 4 bases at V and 0 bases at J, with 9 bases between. The CDR3 totals 14 residues. The CDR3 DNA reads as TGTGCCAGCAGCCCCAGCTTCATGAACACTGAAGCTTTCTTT. It encodes CASSPSFMNTEAFF.

Written as DNA, the CDR3 is TGTGCCAGTACTATCCCCTACCAGCCCCAGCATTTT. Translating gives CASTIPYQPQHF. This chain connects TRBV3-2 to TRBJ1-5; TRBD1 is the table's D call and was not checked against the DNA. TRBV3-2 represents a pseudogene. The CDR3 loop spans 12 amino acids.

In its sample, this clonotype was seen a few times. The V gene is TRBV7-3, the J gene TRBJ1-1, with D possibly TRBD1 on 6 matching bases. The ends were cut back, 0 bases at V and 2 bases at J, with 13 bases in the middle. The CDR3 extends over 16 amino acids. Germline CDR1 is SGHTA and CDR2 is FQGTGA. CDR3 sequence (DNA): TGTGCCAGCAGCTTAACGGCAACGGACAGAAACACTGAAGCTTTCTTT. This sequence encodes CASSLTATDRNTEAFF.

This clonotype was seen many times. The V gene is TRBV5-4, the J gene TRBJ2-1; TRBD1 matches at 9 bases. This CDR3 region has 15 residues. The J segment lost 0 bases and the V segment lost 4 bases, leaving 2 bases of the junction unmatched. Germline V gene lookup returns CDR1 SGHNT and CDR2 YYREEE (reference sequence). For the CDR3, the DNA is TGTGCCAGCAGCCCGGGACAGGGCTCCTACAATGAGCAGTTCTTC. Protein sequence: CASSPGQGSYNEQFF.

This clonotype was detected a few times. The rearrangement joins TRBV7-9 to TRBJ2-1; 9 bases align to TRBD2. Germline assignment: CDR1 SEHNR and CDR2 FQNEAQ (reference sequence). CDR3 length: 16 residues. J gave up 4 bases and V 4 bases, and 8 bases lay outside the gene matches. CDR3 bases: TGTGCCAGCAGCTCTGCGGGGGGGCCTTCGTACAATGAGCAGTTCTTC. This gives the protein CASSSAGGPSYNEQFF.

The V gene is TRBV29-1, the J gene TRBJ2-1; possible D gene TRBD2, 6 bases. The length of the CDR3 is 15 residues. Germline V gene lookup returns CDR1 SQVTM and CDR2 ANQGSEA. V lost 0 bases and J lost 5, with 14 bases in between. CDR3 DNA: TGCAGCGTTGAAGATTCGAGCGGGTACAACAATGAGCAGTTCTTC. Amino acids: CSVEDSSGYNNEQFF.